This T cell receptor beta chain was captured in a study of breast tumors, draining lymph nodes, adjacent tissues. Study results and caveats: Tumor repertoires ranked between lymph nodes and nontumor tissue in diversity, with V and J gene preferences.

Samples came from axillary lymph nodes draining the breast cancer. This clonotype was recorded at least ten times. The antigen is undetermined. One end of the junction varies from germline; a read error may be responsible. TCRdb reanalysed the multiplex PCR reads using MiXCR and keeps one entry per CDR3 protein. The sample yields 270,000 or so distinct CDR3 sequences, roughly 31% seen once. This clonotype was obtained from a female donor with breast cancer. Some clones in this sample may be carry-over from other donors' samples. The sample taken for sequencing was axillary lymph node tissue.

The CDR3 loop is CASTVRHRQYF. Here the CDR3 DNA reads TGTGCTAGCACCGTTCGCCACAGACAATACTTC. The chain couples TRBV7-7 to TRBJ2-4, with D hard to call. CDR3 length: 11 residues. Germline loops: CDR1 SSHAT, CDR2 FNYEAQ (reference sequence).